The clone carrying this T cell receptor (beta chain) was detected many times. This entry comes from a study of low-dose radiotherapy and immunotherapy resistance in tumors. Looking at the study overall: Cohort 1 was given 0.5 Gy fractions every 2 weeks, 6.5 Gy in total. Every two weeks, the protocol called for intravenous cyclophosphamide at 200 mg/m2. It was given one day before each radiation and immunotherapy administration.

First-strand cDNA relied on TRAV- and TRBV-specific primers spanning alpha and beta chains. Using a constant-region primer together with a V-primer adapter, TCRs were subjected to 15 to 25 PCR cycles of amplification. TCRdb processed the reads anew with MiXCR; each CDR3 protein has one entry. The data hold approximately 84,000 distinct CDR3 sequences, with roughly a sixth observed a single time. The CDR3 consists of 17 residues. Unmatched junction bases numbered 13, after V lost 4 bases and J lost 3 bases. Germline CDR1 is SEHNR and CDR2 is FQNEAQ (reference sequence). Time point meaning: before trial treatment. The treatment that donors received included nivolumab, ipilimumab, aspirin, low-dose cyclophosphamide and low-dose radiotherapy. Those who qualified had advanced solid tumors (lacking tumor-infiltrating lymphocytes).

The TCR was taken from a male donor with prostate cancer. Specimen: PBMCs, collected before treatment. The chain is built from TRBV7-9 and TRBJ2-7; 9 nucleotides agree with TRBD1. The DNA of the CDR3 is TGTGCCAGCAGCTCCTCAAACACCGGGACAGGGATCTACGAGCAGTACTTC. It codes for CASSSSNTGTGIYEQYF. The whole variable domain, filled in from reference TRBV7-9 and TRBJ2-7, reads DTGVSQNPRHKITKRGQNVTFRCDPISEHNRLYWYRQTLGQGPEFLTYFQNEAQLEKSRLLSDRFSAERPKGSFSTLEIQRTEQGDSAMYLCASSSSNTGTGIYEQYFGPGTRLTVT.